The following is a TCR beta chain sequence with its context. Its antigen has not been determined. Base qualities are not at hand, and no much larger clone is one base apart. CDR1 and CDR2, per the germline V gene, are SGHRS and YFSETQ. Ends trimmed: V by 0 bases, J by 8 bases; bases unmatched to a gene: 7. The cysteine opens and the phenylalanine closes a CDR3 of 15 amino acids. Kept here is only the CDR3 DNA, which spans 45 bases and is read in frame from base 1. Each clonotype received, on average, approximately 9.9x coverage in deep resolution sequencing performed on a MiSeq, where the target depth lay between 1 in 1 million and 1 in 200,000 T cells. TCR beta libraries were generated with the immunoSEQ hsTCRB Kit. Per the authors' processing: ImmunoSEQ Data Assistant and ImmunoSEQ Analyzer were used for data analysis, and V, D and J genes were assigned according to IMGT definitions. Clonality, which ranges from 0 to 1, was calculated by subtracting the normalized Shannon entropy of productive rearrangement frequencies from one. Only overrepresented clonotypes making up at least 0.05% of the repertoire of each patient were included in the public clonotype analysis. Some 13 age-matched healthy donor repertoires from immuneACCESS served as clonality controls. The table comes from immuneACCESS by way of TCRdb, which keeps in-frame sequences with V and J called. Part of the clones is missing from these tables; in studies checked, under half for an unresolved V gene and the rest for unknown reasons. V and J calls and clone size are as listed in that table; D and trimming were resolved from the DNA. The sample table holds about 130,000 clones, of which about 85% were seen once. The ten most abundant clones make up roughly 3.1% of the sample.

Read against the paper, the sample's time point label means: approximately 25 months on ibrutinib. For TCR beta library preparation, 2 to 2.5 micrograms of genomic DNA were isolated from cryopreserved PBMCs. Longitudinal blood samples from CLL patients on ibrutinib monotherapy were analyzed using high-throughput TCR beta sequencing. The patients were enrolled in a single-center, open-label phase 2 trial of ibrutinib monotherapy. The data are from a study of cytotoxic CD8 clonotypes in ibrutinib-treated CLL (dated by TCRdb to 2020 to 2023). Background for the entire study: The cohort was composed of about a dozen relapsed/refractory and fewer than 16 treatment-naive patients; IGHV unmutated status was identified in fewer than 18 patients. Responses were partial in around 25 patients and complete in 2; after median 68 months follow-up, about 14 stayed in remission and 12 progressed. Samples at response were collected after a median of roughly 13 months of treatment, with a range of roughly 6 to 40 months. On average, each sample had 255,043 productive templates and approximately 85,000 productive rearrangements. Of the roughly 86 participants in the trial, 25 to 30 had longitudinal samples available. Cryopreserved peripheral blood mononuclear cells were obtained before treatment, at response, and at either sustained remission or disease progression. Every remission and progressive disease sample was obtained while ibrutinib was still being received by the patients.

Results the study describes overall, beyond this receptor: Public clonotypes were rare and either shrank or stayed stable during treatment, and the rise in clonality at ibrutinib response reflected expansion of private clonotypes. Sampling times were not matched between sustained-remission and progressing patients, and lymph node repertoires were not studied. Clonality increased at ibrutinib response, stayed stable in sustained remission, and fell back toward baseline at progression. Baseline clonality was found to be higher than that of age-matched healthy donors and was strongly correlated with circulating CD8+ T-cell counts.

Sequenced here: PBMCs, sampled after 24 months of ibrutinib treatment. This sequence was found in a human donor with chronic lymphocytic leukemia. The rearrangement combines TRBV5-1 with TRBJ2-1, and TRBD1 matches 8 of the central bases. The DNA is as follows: TGCGCCAGCAGCTTGGCCTGGGCAGGGGGCGATGAGCAGTTCTTC. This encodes CASSLAWAGGDEQFF.